This T cell receptor (beta chain) came from a study of cytomegalovirus exposure and HLA in healthy donors. Primers for the PCR totalled 60 Vbeta and 13 Jbeta. The protocol was immunoSEQ multiplex PCR, while the TCRdb copy is restricted to in-frame clones and leaves out a portion. In the table there are about 130,000 clones, roughly 80% of which are singletons. Germline CDR1 is MDHEN and CDR2 is SYDVKM. This CDR3 has 19 residues. Trimming took off 5 bases at V and 3 bases at J, with 27 bases between the two ends. The clonotype comes from a man aged 25 to 40 in good health and CMV-seronegative. The chain links TRBV28 to TRBJ2-3; tentative D call: TRBD2 (6 bases). Sequencing used PBMCs. The CDR3 region is CASSASYRPSVVATDTQYF. CDR3 sequence (DNA): TGTGCCAGCAGTGCCTCCTATCGGCCTAGCGTAGTAGCAACAGATACGCAGTATTTT.